This T cell receptor beta chain was sequenced in a study of STAT3 mutations in large granular lymphocyte leukemia. Using immunoSEQ multiplex PCR, the repertoire was profiled, and TCRdb retains in-frame clones only, with some absent. The sample has around 9,100 clones, 92% seen once. Note on this clone: The antigen remains undetermined.

Losses at the gene ends were 7 bases for V and 2 bases for J; bases not matched to a gene: 8. The CDR3 extends over 15 amino acids. From germline, CDR1 is ENHRY and CDR2 SYGVKD. Overall study findings and caveats: Some patients had dominant TCR clones larger than their STAT3 mutant burden. Every T-cell large granular lymphocyte leukemia patient had at least one immunodominant TCR beta clonotype.

This sequence was found in a man aged 60 to 75 with T-cell large granular lymphocyte leukemia. Some clones in this sample may be carry-over from other donors' samples. Sequenced sample: peripheral blood mononuclear cells. The V and J genes are TRBV10-3 and TRBJ1-3, with TRBD1 matching 7 bases. CDR3 nucleotides: TGTGCCATCACGCCCCAGGGGGTCACTGGAAACACCATATATTTT. This codes for CAITPQGVTGNTIYF.